This T cell receptor beta chain stems from a study of response to subunit inactivated influenza vaccine. Concerning this clonotype: At one end the junction does not follow the germline gene, possibly because of a read error.

TCRdb reprocessed the RT-PCR reads via MiXCR and lists one record per CDR3 protein. The data contain roughly 550,000 distinct CDR3 sequences, around 21% of them singletons. A further study also used this sample, focusing on T cells expressing NK-cell markers. As that report states: It was by 5'RACE template switching with UMIs that TCR beta cDNA was made. The CD3+CD56-NKG2C+ fraction was also led by these clonotypes in four donors.

The sequencing here drew on CD4+ T cells sorted from PBMCs, taken about 13 days after vaccination. The sequence derives from a man aged 45 to 65 who received an inactivated influenza vaccine.

The CDR3 loop reads CASSPLFVGAPLYGYTF. In DNA form, the CDR3 reads TGTGCTAGCAGCCCCCTTTTCGTGGGGGCCCCCCTCTATGGCTACACCTTC. The chain couples TRBV7-7 to TRBJ1-2, with D perhaps matching TRBD1 (6 bases). Germline CDR1 SSHAT, CDR2 FNYEAQ (reference sequence). The CDR3 sequence is 17 residues long.